This record looks at one T cell receptor beta chain sequence and its context. What this receptor recognizes is not known. No base qualities exist here, and no much larger clone lies one base off it. Libraries came from 5' RACE. The run used an Illumina HiSeq 2500. A second PCR of 7 to 11 cycles was performed with a sample-barcoded 5' primer and a J-beta primer mix. Each TCR beta cDNA molecule received a unique molecular identifier from a template-switch 5' adaptor carrying 12 random nucleotides. At least 2.5 million CDR3-containing paired-end reads were obtained from each sample. First-strand cDNA was synthesized from all RNA with the Mint cDNA synthesis kit, primed by a TRBC-specific oligonucleotide. Following uracil-DNA glycosylase treatment, all cDNA underwent a first 18-cycle PCR with the universal primers M1SS and BC2_uni_R. The source study handled its data this way. Normalization of each sample was performed by random selection of 1 million high-quality reads, each carrying a distinct molecular identifier. Reads with shared molecular identifiers were discarded instead of being binned into consensus sequences. CDR3 identification, clonotype clustering and error correction used MiTCR with a Q25 quality threshold and the strictest error-elimination algorithm. Lower-bound total TCR beta diversity was estimated with a nonparametric unseen species model using Euler transformation. The raw public data were reprocessed by TCRdb itself: fastp quality trimming at Q25, MiXCR clonotype calling, in-frame beta chains only. Every entry covers one CDR3 protein and lists the most common genes and DNA from its rows. The V and J calls come from TCRdb's annotation, not from the publication. This sample comprises about 830,000 distinct CDR3 sequences, about 62% of them detected only once. The top ten clonotypes cover 28% of the sample.

This entry is derived from a study of blood T cells in healthy people across ages (dated by TCRdb to between 2015 and 2017). Looking at the study overall: In model experiments, template switching captured about one uniquely barcoded TCR beta cDNA molecule for every two T cells. To track age-related changes in TCR beta repertoire diversity, the study relied on deep sequencing normalized with unique cDNA molecular identifiers. Four age groups were formed from the donors: young (average 16 years), middle-aged (around 39), aged (roughly 59) and long-lived (approximately 78). To avoid experimental bias, donors of different ages were spread randomly across the sequencing lanes. Using the same blood draw, the study looked at two additional independent replicas of 1 million unique cDNA reads for two donors, one aged 18 to 30 and the other aged 80 or older. Findings and caveats that apply to the study as a whole: As age increased, observed TCR beta diversity per million T cells dropped in a roughly linear way, and a significant reduction was already evident by age 40. The CMV infection status of donors was not known, potentially confounding age-related changes in expanded clonotypes. Since profiling was done on bulk unsorted PBMCs, naive and antigen-experienced compartments could not be conclusively compared. A strong correlation was found between observed TCR beta diversity and the percentage of naive T cells measured by flow cytometry. Compared with the aged group, more naive CD4+ T cells, fewer expanded clones and increased TCR diversity were shown by the long-lived group, suggesting age selection. Estimates of total diversity based on one million sequenced T cells were considered lower bounds and underestimates.

Inclusive of the bounding cysteine and phenylalanine, the CDR3 is 14 residues long. The DNA shown is the 42-base CDR3, in frame from base 1. Looking up the germline V gene yields CDR1 MDHEN and CDR2 SYDVKM. From V the trimming removes 8 bases and from J it removes 6 bases, while the gene matches leave 7 bases of the junction unaccounted for. Donors were under 40 systemically healthy Caucasian individuals from Russia aged roughly 6 to 95 years. Ten milliliters of peripheral blood were drawn from each donor into EDTA-treated Vacutainer tubes. PBMCs were isolated by Ficoll-Paque density-gradient centrifugation, with at least 7 million obtained per sample. Trizol reagent was used to extract total RNA from the PBMCs, yielding at least 6 micrograms per sample. The percentages of naive CD45RAhigh/CD27high T cells were determined by flow cytometry on a PBMC aliquot from every donor.

The V and J genes are TRBV28 and TRBJ2-1, and TRBD2 matches 10 of the central bases. The TCR sequence derives from a man aged 25-45 years in good health. The sample consisted of blood. The DNA reads TGTGCCAGCGAACTAGCGGGGTACTTCAATGAGCAGTTCTTC. Its coded protein is CASELAGYFNEQFF.